Following are 9 T cell receptor beta chains from one sample sequenced in a study of blood T cell repertoires in COVID-19. Using immunoSEQ multiplex PCR, the repertoire was profiled, and TCRdb retains in-frame clones only, with some absent. Of 400,000 or so clones listed, 70% to 90% were seen once; the top ten hold 3%. The sample was peripheral blood. The receptors shown here come from a human donor in a cohort sampled during active COVID-19.

The V gene is TRBV2, the J gene TRBJ1-5, with no clear D. Trimming took off 5 bases at V and 4 bases at J, with 9 bases between the two ends. CDR3 length: 13 residues. Germline V lookup: CDR1 SNHLY, CDR2 FYNNEI. CDR3 sequence reads: CASSPTVNQPQHF. In DNA form, the CDR3 reads TGTGCCAGCAGTCCCACAGTAAATCAGCCCCAGCATTTT.

The chain is built from TRBV9 and TRBJ2-7; the D is unclear. The V end was cut by 4 bases, the J end by 0 bases, with 11 bases between. Germline CDR1 is SGDLS and CDR2 is YYNGEE. The CDR3 spans 14 residues. The CDR3 loop reads CASSFTPDSYEQYF. The CDR3 DNA follows: TGTGCCAGCAGCTTCACTCCTGACTCCTACGAGCAGTACTTC.

V and J are TRBV19 and TRBJ2-2, with 7 bases fitting TRBD1. This CDR3 contains 16 residues. CDR1 is LNHDA and CDR2 is SQIVND in the germline V gene (reference sequence). The ends lost 8 bases at V and 2 bases at J; junction bases unmatched: 11. CDR3 sequence: CASSKDRDLNTGELFF. CDR3 coding DNA: TGTGCCAGTTCAAAAGACAGGGATTTAAACACCGGGGAGCTGTTTTTT.

The CDR3, as DNA: TGTGCCTGGACCGCGGACAGAATCTCTGAAAAACTGTTTTTT. It codes for CAWTADRISEKLFF. The chain couples TRBV30 to TRBJ1-4; D perhaps matches TRBD1 (6 bases). Germline CDR1 is GTSNPN and CDR2 is SVGIG (reference sequence). This CDR3 has 14 amino acids. Trimming stripped 4 bases from V and 7 bases from J, with 16 bases between.

This chain joins TRBV18 and TRBJ1-1; D remains unclear. CDR1 is KGHSH, CDR2 LQKENI, per germline. The CDR3 is made up of 15 amino acids. V lost 2 bases, J lost 10 bases, and 20 bases lay in between. The DNA of the CDR3 is TGTGCCAGCTCACCAGGAAGTGCCGGAGGGCTCGGAGCTTTCTTT. Translated, it gives CASSPGSAGGLGAFF.

The rearrangement links TRBV9 to TRBJ1-1; possible D gene TRBD1, 6 bases. This CDR3 region has 14 residues. V dropped 3 bases and J dropped 11 bases, with 20 bases sitting between them. CDR1 and CDR2 from the germline V gene are SGDLS and YYNGEE. The CDR3 nucleotides read TGTGCCAGCAGCGCGGCAGGGGATGGATCGTGGGCTTTCTTT. It is translated as CASSAAGDGSWAFF.

A single count supports this clone. The V gene is TRBV6-5, the J gene TRBJ2-5, with 10 bases fitting TRBD1. CDR3 size: 16 residues. Per the germline V gene, CDR1 is MNHEY and CDR2 is SVGAGI. The junction had 6 bases not matched to a gene; V was cut back by 2 bases and J by 3 bases. The CDR3 region has the DNA TGTGCCAGCAGTTACCCGCGGGACAGGGGTAAAGAGACCCAGTACTTC. This encodes CASSYPRDRGKETQYF.

The chain joins TRBV6-5 to TRBJ1-2, with D hard to call. The V end lost 5 bases, the J end lost 8 bases, and 15 bases lay between the germline ends. CDR1 and CDR2 (germline): MNHEY, SVGAGI. The CDR3 totals 13 residues. In nucleotides, the CDR3 is TGTGCCAGCAGTACCCGGGAAACGAGGGGCTACACCTTC. Its translation is CASSTRETRGYTF.

This clone appeared once. The V and J genes are TRBV3-1 (or the pseudogene TRBV3-2) and TRBJ2-5, with a weak D call TRBD2 (6 bases). Trimming left V 0 bases short and J 5 bases short, with 13 bases between. This CDR3 region has 15 residues. Germline CDR1 LGHDT, CDR2 YNNKEL (reference sequence). The CDR3 is CASSQDSGLWETQYF. CDR3 coding DNA: TGTGCCAGCAGCCAAGATAGTGGACTATGGGAGACCCAGTACTTC.